A single sample gave rise to the 32 T cell receptor beta chains below, sequenced in a study of CD8 T cells in ankylosing spondylitis. TCRdb re-called the 5' RACE reads through MiXCR, storing one row per CDR3 protein. The sample contains tens of thousands of distinct CDR3 sequences, around 16% of which appear only once. Sequencing used blood. The source is a male donor with ankylosing spondylitis or in good health (not recorded which).

The V call is TRBV7-8, the J call TRBJ1-2; TRBD1 matches 9 bases. Germline assignment: CDR1 SGHVS and CDR2 FQNEAQ. This CDR3 contains 14 residues. J was trimmed by 7 bases and V by 5 bases; bases with no gene match: 8. The CDR3 region has the DNA TGTGCCAGCAGCCGTGGGACAGGGAAGGGTGGCTACACCTTC. Translating it yields CASSRGTGKGGYTF.

This clonotype was observed at least ten times. CDR3 region: CASSPRFGQHNQPQHF. In DNA form, the CDR3 reads TGTGCCAGCAGCCCCCGTTTCGGACAGCACAATCAGCCCCAGCATTTT. This chain connects TRBV7-2 to TRBJ1-5; tentatively, D is TRBD1 (6 bases). This CDR3 region has 16 residues. Trimming took 5 bases from V and 3 from J, leaving 17 bases between them. The germline V gene has CDR1 SGHTA and CDR2 FQGNSA.

The V and J genes are TRBV12-3 or TRBV12-4 and TRBJ2-2; unclear D gene. The CDR3 loop spans 14 amino acids. The V and J ends lost 6 bases and 8 bases respectively, with 16 bases between them. CDR3 amino acids: CASSPGPIMGELFF. CDR3 sequence (DNA): TGTGCCAGCAGCCCCGGGCCGATCATGGGGGAGCTGTTTTTT.

This sequence joins TRBV6-6 and TRBJ1-4; tentatively, D is TRBD1 (5 bases). This CDR3 is 16 amino acids long. CDR1 is MNHNY and CDR2 is SVGAGI in the germline V gene (reference sequence). V lost 1 base, J lost 3 bases, and 12 bases lay in between. The CDR3 is CASSYLRGFSNEKLFF. The CDR3 DNA follows: TGTGCCAGCAGTTACTTGAGGGGATTTTCTAATGAAAAACTGTTTTTT.

This clonotype was seen a handful of times. The chain employs TRBV5-1 and TRBJ1-1, with D perhaps matching TRBD1 (6 bases). Trimming removed 4 bases from V and 4 bases from J, with 11 bases in between. This CDR3 is built from 13 residues. The germline CDR1 and CDR2 sequences are SGHRS and YFSETQ. As DNA, the CDR3 is TGCGCCAGCAGCGGAGGGGGACTCACTGAAGCTTTCTTT. Translating gives CASSGGGLTEAFF.

V usage is TRBV5-1 and J usage is TRBJ2-5; no clear D gene. Germline assignment: CDR1 SGHRS and CDR2 YFSETQ. V shed 1 base and J shed 5 bases, with 6 bases lying between them. The CDR3 loop spans 12 amino acids. CDR3: CASSLIGETQYF. The CDR3 bases are TGCGCCAGCAGCTTGATTGGGGAGACCCAGTACTTC.

This clonotype was counted only a few times. The V call is TRBV7-9, the J call TRBJ2-1; D is unresolved. The V end was cut by 5 bases, the J end by 0 bases, with 20 bases between. Per germline, CDR1 SEHNR and CDR2 FQNEAQ (reference sequence). This CDR3 comprises 18 residues. The CDR3 sequence is CASSNPSRQPSSYNEQFF. CDR3 nucleotide sequence: TGTGCCAGCAGCAACCCCAGTAGGCAGCCCAGCTCCTACAATGAGCAGTTCTTC.

At least ten counts were recorded for this clonotype. This rearrangement joins TRBV11-2 to TRBJ2-7, with D unresolved. The germline V and J ends were trimmed by 4 bases and 6 bases, with 13 bases remaining between them. Germline CDR1 is SGHAT and CDR2 is FQNNGV. The CDR3 contains 13 residues. Here the CDR3 DNA reads TGTGCCAGCAGCTCGACCCGTACCCTCGAGCAGTACGTC. Translated: CASSSTRTLEQYV.

This clonotype showed up many times. The chain has TRBV20-1 and TRBJ2-5; 9 bases align to TRBD1. The germline gives CDR1 DFQATT, CDR2 SNEGSKA (reference sequence). The V and J ends lost 5 bases and 0 bases, in that order; junction bases with no gene match: 4. The CDR3 spans 14 residues. The CDR3 sequence is CSAPTGGNQETQYF. The CDR3 DNA follows: TGCAGTGCTCCGACAGGGGGGAACCAAGAGACCCAGTACTTC.

The chain combines TRBV20-1 with TRBJ2-3; no clear D. Germline CDR1 and CDR2: DFQATT and SNEGSKA (reference sequence). CDR3 length equals 15 residues. V lost 0 bases and J lost 0, with 10 bases in between. CDR3 protein: CSARDSSISTDTQYF. CDR3 DNA: TGCAGTGCTAGAGATTCCTCGATTAGCACAGATACGCAGTATTTT.

This clonotype was observed a few times. CDR3 sequence (DNA): TGTGCCAGCAGTTTAGGGGGCAAAGATACGCAGTATTTT. Its protein product is CASSLGGKDTQYF. The chain joins TRBV12-3 or TRBV12-4 to TRBJ2-3; D may be TRBD1 (5 bases). With 1 base removed from V and 5 bases from J, the gap between germline ends came to 7 bases. The CDR3 sequence is 13 residues long.

V usage is TRBV20-1 and J usage is TRBJ2-3; D remains ambiguous. V lost 3 bases and J lost 4, with 8 bases in between. CDR3 size: 12 residues. Germline assignment: CDR1 DFQATT and CDR2 SNEGSKA (reference sequence). CDR3 residues: CSARTVADTQYF. CDR3 coding DNA: TGCAGTGCTAGGACGGTGGCAGATACGCAGTATTTT.

This clonotype was seen many times. This CDR3 is CASSITRGGASSEAFF. CDR3 nucleotide sequence: TGTGCCAGCAGCATAACCCGAGGGGGGGCTAGTAGTGAAGCTTTCTTT. The chain carries TRBV7-2 and TRBJ1-1; perhaps TRBD1 as D (6 bases). Germline loops: CDR1 SGHTA, CDR2 FQGNSA. The V gene lost 5 bases and the J gene lost 7 bases, with 23 bases spanning the gap. The CDR3 has 16 residues.

This clonotype has more than one count but fewer than ten. The chain carries TRBV29-1 and TRBJ1-2; the D gene is possibly TRBD1 (5 bases). Looked up from germline, CDR1 is SQVTM and CDR2 is ANQGSEA. CDR3 length equals 14 residues. The germline V and J ends were trimmed by 0 bases and 8 bases, with 16 bases remaining between them. The DNA of the CDR3 is TGCAGCGTTGAAGATCCCTCGGGGGAGAAGGGCTACACCTTC. The encoded protein is CSVEDPSGEKGYTF.

This clonotype was seen only a few times. V gene TRBV7-2 combines with J gene TRBJ2-5; maybe TRBD1 (5 bases). The CDR3 length is 16 residues. Germline V lookup: CDR1 SGHTA, CDR2 FQGNSA. V dropped 5 bases and J dropped 4 bases, with 20 bases sitting between them. CDR3 loop: CASSPSAAGKGETQYF. The CDR3 DNA is TGTGCCAGCAGCCCCTCGGCGGCAGGGAAGGGAGAGACCCAGTACTTC.

This clonotype occurred many times. The chain carries TRBV5-5 and TRBJ1-1; D gene uncertain. The CDR3 length is 15 residues. V shed 0 bases and J shed 3 bases, with 12 bases lying between them. Germline assignment: CDR1 SGHKS and CDR2 YYEKEE (reference sequence). CDR3 sequence: CASSLVPRRDTEAFF. In DNA, the CDR3 is TGTGCCAGCAGCTTGGTTCCCAGACGAGACACTGAAGCTTTCTTT.

There are many counts of this clonotype. The rearrangement uses TRBV7-9 and TRBJ1-1; 8 nucleotides agree with TRBD1. CDR3 size: 14 residues. Germline loops: CDR1 SEHNR, CDR2 FQNEAQ (reference sequence). J was trimmed by 5 bases and V by 6 bases; bases with no gene match: 8. The CDR3 is CASRMTGEWTEAFF. The CDR3 nucleotides are TGTGCCAGCAGAATGACAGGGGAATGGACTGAAGCTTTCTTT.

At least ten counts were recorded for this clonotype. The chain links TRBV6-2 or TRBV6-3 to TRBJ2-2; no firm D call. The V and J ends lost 1 base and 2 bases respectively, with 11 bases between them. The CDR3 sequence is 16 residues long. The V gene's germline CDR1 is MNHEY and CDR2 SVGEGT. The CDR3 DNA is TGTGCCAGCAGTTACTATCTACCCACCAACACCGGGGAGCTGTTTTTT. Translation: CASSYYLPTNTGELFF.

This clonotype was counted ten times or more. This sequence joins TRBV5-1 and TRBJ1-1; 9 bases are shared with TRBD1. The CDR3 is 14 amino acids. Germline assignment: CDR1 SGHRS and CDR2 YFSETQ. Trimming took 4 bases from V and 3 from J; bases not matched to a gene: 4. CDR3 loop: CASSQQGAHTEAFF. CDR3 DNA sequence: TGCGCCAGCAGCCAACAGGGGGCCCACACTGAAGCTTTCTTT.

This clonotype appeared many times. The rearrangement links TRBV28 to TRBJ1-5, with D possibly being TRBD1 (5 bases). The CDR3 is made up of 19 amino acids. V was shortened by 4 bases and J by 0 bases, with 22 bases between the two germline ends. Germline V gene lookup returns CDR1 MDHEN and CDR2 SYDVKM. CDR3 nucleotides: TGTGCCAGCAGTTACGGGAACGGGCCTAGGGGCTATAGCAATCAGCCCCAGCATTTT. As protein: CASSYGNGPRGYSNQPQHF.

This chain uses TRBV27 with TRBJ2-2, with 15 bases matching TRBD2. After removal of 3 bases from V and 2 bases from J, the junction contained 10 bases not matched to a gene. CDR1 is MNHEY and CDR2 is SMNVEV in the germline V gene (reference sequence). CDR3 size: 20 residues. The CDR3 DNA is TGTGCCAGCAGTTTCCTCCCTGGACTAGCGGGAGGGCCTAACACCGGGGAGCTGTTTTTT. Amino acids: CASSFLPGLAGGPNTGELFF.

This clonotype occurred many times. The chain uses TRBV20-1 and TRBJ1-5; D is uncertain. CDR1 DFQATT and CDR2 SNEGSKA come from the germline V gene (reference sequence). Trimming left V 8 bases short and J 4 bases short, with 12 bases between. This CDR3 region has 12 residues. The DNA for the CDR3 is TGCAGTCTTGGACTACCTAATCAGCCCCAGCATTTT. This sequence encodes CSLGLPNQPQHF.

This clonotype appeared many times. The chain carries TRBV28 and TRBJ1-1; the D is unclear. Trimming left V 3 bases short and J 4 bases short, with 9 bases between. The germline V gene encodes CDR1 MDHEN and CDR2 SYDVKM. The CDR3 contains 13 residues. In DNA form, the CDR3 reads TGTGCCAGCAGTTTGGGATCGCTCACTGAAGCTTTCTTT. Protein sequence: CASSLGSLTEAFF.

This clonotype showed up many times. This chain joins TRBV27 and TRBJ2-3; D possibly corresponds to TRBD2 (6 bases). V lost 7 bases, J lost 0 bases, and 14 bases lay in between. The CDR3 extends over 15 amino acids. The germline gives CDR1 MNHEY, CDR2 SMNVEV (reference sequence). The DNA for the CDR3 is TGTGCCAGCAAACTCCGCGGGACCAGCACAGATACGCAGTATTTT. Residues: CASKLRGTSTDTQYF.

A few counts support this clonotype. This chain links TRBV30 with TRBJ1-1, with 7 bases fitting TRBD1. With 3 bases clipped from V and 1 base from J, the junction kept 2 bases outside the gene matches. The CDR3 totals 13 residues. Per germline, CDR1 GTSNPN and CDR2 SVGIG (reference sequence). CDR3 nucleotide sequence: TGTGCCTGGAGCGACAGGGAGAACACTGAAGCTTTCTTT. Translation gives CAWSDRENTEAFF.

The J gene is TRBJ2-1, the V gene TRBV7-3; 10 nucleotides match TRBD2. The CDR3 is 15 amino acids. Germline CDR1 is SGHTA and CDR2 is FQGTGA. With V trimmed by 2 bases and J by 7 bases, 5 bases remained unmatched. The CDR3 sequence: CASSLLAGAGNEQFF. For the CDR3, the DNA is TGTGCCAGCAGCTTACTAGCGGGAGCCGGGAATGAGCAGTTCTTC.

This clonotype was observed at least ten times. The chain links TRBV7-9 to TRBJ2-1; 13 nucleotides match TRBD2. Germline trimming cut 1 base from V and 8 bases from J; bases unmatched to any gene: 8. CDR1 SEHNR and CDR2 FQNEAQ come from the germline V gene (reference sequence). The CDR3 contains 17 residues. CDR3 nucleotides: TGTGCCAGCAGCTTAGGGACTAGCGGGGGTGATATCGATGAGCAGTTCTTC. Protein sequence: CASSLGTSGGDIDEQFF.

The V call is TRBV7-2, the J call TRBJ2-3; D might be TRBD2 (7 bases). Germline CDR1 reads SGHTA; CDR2 reads FQGNSA. Trimming cost V 6 bases and J 2 bases, with 12 bases left between them. The CDR3 loop spans 14 amino acids. The CDR3 region is CASRRGPNTDTQYF. The CDR3 region has the DNA TGTGCCAGCAGGCGGGGGCCGAACACAGATACGCAGTATTTT.

This chain connects TRBV11-2 to TRBJ1-1, with unresolved D. Between the trimmed V and J ends, which lost 3 bases and 5 bases, there was a span of 4 bases. The CDR3 contains 11 residues. Germline values: CDR1 SGHAT, CDR2 FQNNGV. The CDR3: CASSFGTEAFF. CDR3 in DNA: TGTGCCAGCAGCTTCGGAACTGAAGCTTTCTTT.

This clonotype was detected only a few times. The gene calls are TRBV7-2 and TRBJ2-3; unclear D gene. The ends were cut back, 5 bases at V and 6 bases at J, with 21 bases in the middle. CDR3 size: 16 residues. Germline CDR1 and CDR2: SGHTA and FQGNSA. This CDR3 reads CASSIIKAVLGDTQYF. The CDR3 DNA sequence: TGTGCCAGCAGCATCATAAAGGCGGTTCTCGGGGATACGCAGTATTTT. Complete variable domain (other parts from reference TRBV7-2 and TRBJ2-3): GAGVSQSPSNKVTEKGKDVELRCDPISGHTALYWYRQSLGQGLEFLIYFQGNSAPDKSGLPSDRFSAERTGGSVSTLTIQRTQQEDSAVYLCASSIIKAVLGDTQYFGPGTRLTVL.

This clonotype showed up just a few times. This rearrangement joins TRBV7-6 to TRBJ2-3; perhaps TRBD2 as D (6 bases). Trimming shortened V by 7 bases and J by 4 bases, and 12 bases separated the two germline ends. CDR1 is SGHVS, CDR2 FNYEAQ, per germline. CDR3 size: 13 residues. DNA of the CDR3: TGTGCCAGCACCCAGGGAGGACCAGATACGCAGTATTTT. Translation: CASTQGGPDTQYF.

The chain combines TRBV4-1 with TRBJ1-5, with 7 bases aligning to TRBD1. The CDR3 sequence is 14 residues long. Germline assignment: CDR1 MGHRA and CDR2 YSYEKL. V gave up 8 bases and J gave up 2 bases; unmatched junction bases: 6. The CDR3 reads CASRDRGRNQPQHF. CDR3 nucleotide sequence: TGCGCCAGCCGGGACAGAGGGCGCAATCAGCCCCAGCATTTT.